Given below is one TCR beta chain in context. What was sequenced were expressed TCRB transcripts, since all of the isolated RNA had been reverse transcribed. The method was immunoSEQ multiplex PCR; TCRdb's version includes in-frame clones alone and lacks a portion of them. The sample consists of some 410,000 clones, about an eighth of them appearing once. These data come from a study of beta chain features in type 1 diabetes. CDR3 size: 13 residues. Germline V gene sequence: CDR1 MGHDK, CDR2 SYGVNS. The V end lost 2 bases, the J end lost 7 bases, and 11 bases lay between the germline ends. V usage is TRBV25-1 and J usage is TRBJ2-5; no definite D call. Sequences were obtained from naive CD4+ T cells from blood. The clonotype originates from a young woman in good health. The CDR3 region has the DNA TGTGCCAGCAGTGAACCCGCGTCGGGGACCCAGTACTTC. This gives the protein CASSEPASGTQYF.